Included here is one T cell receptor beta chain sequence, with context. Per the authors' pipeline: Amplification with reference gene primers provided the estimates of nucleated cell counts. Method: immunoSEQ multiplex PCR; TCRdb's copy keeps in-frame clones and lacks some. V, J and clone size are those of that table, while D and trimming were read from the DNA. The sample carries about 290,000 clones, about 89% recorded once. The sample comes from a study of blood T cell repertoires in COVID-19. About the study: From the United States, Italy and Spain came samples of acute and convalescent COVID-19. T cells, B-cell-depleted T cells, or PBMCs provided the cDNA or gDNA that served as material.

What the recovered Cohort 3 donors had was two negative PCRs, clearance, or symptom resolution. Germline-derived CDR1 and CDR2 are LNHDA and SQIVND (reference sequence). Trimming took 3 bases from V and 7 from J, leaving 11 bases between them. The CDR3 sequence is 13 residues long. The chain joins TRBV19 to TRBJ2-3; D perhaps matches TRBD1 (5 bases). The sequence came from a woman aged 40 to 50 who had recovered from COVID-19. Sequencing input: PBMCs or T cells enriched from blood (not recorded which). In DNA form, the CDR3 reads TGTGCCAGTAGTATTCAGGGCACGAATACGCAGTATTTT. Its protein product is CASSIQGTNTQYF. The variable domain in full, with the rest retrieved from reference TRBV19 and TRBJ2-3, is DGGITQSPKYLFRKEGQNVTLSCEQNLNHDAMYWYRQDPGQGLRLIYYSQIVNDFQKGDIAEGYSVSREKKESFPLTVTSAQKNPTAFYLCASSIQGTNTQYFGPGTRLTVL.